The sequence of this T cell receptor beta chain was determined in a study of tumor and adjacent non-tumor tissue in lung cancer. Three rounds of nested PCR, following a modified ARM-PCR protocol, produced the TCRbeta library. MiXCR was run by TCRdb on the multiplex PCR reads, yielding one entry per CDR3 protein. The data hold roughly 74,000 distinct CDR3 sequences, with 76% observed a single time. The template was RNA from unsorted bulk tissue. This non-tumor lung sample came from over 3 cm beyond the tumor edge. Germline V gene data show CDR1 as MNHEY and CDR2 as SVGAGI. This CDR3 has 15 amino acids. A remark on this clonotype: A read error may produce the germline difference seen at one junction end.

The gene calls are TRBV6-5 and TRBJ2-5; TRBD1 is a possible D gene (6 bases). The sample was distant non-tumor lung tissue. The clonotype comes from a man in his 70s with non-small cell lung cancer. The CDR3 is CASSYRVGGQETQYF. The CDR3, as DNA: TGTGCCAGCAGTTACAGGGTTGGGGGCCAAGAAACCCAGTACTTC.